This section outlines one T cell receptor (beta chain) sequence together with its context. Antigen: not known. Other nucleotide sequences in the sample specify the same CDR3. Sequencing was performed with immunoSEQ multiplex PCR; in TCRdb, only in-frame clones are kept and a portion is missing. The table records 73,000 or so clones, roughly nine tenths of them present only once. Blood sampling took place at baseline, cycle 4 day 1, and cycle 7 day 1. This sample stems from a study of OX40 agonist ivuxolimab in advanced cancers. For the study at large: Partial responses were achieved by three patients, one with hepatocellular carcinoma and two with cutaneous melanoma.

Notes on the study in general: The authors did not determine the antigen specificity of the expanded peripheral T cells.

The CDR3 runs to 15 residues. With V trimmed by 3 bases and J by 5 bases, 5 bases remained unmatched. CDR1 is MNHEY and CDR2 is SMNVEV in the germline V gene (reference sequence). J is TRBJ1-1 and V is TRBV27, with 11 nucleotides matching TRBD1. The sequence was collected from an adult with an advanced solid tumor such as melanoma, head and neck, liver or kidney cancer. The sample consisted of CD4+ or CD8+ T cells sorted from blood, taken in a trial of the OX40 agonist ivuxolimab. In DNA form, the CDR3 reads TGTGCCAGCAGTTTGGGGACAGGGGGTAGGACTGAAGCTTTCTTT. It yields the protein CASSLGTGGRTEAFF.